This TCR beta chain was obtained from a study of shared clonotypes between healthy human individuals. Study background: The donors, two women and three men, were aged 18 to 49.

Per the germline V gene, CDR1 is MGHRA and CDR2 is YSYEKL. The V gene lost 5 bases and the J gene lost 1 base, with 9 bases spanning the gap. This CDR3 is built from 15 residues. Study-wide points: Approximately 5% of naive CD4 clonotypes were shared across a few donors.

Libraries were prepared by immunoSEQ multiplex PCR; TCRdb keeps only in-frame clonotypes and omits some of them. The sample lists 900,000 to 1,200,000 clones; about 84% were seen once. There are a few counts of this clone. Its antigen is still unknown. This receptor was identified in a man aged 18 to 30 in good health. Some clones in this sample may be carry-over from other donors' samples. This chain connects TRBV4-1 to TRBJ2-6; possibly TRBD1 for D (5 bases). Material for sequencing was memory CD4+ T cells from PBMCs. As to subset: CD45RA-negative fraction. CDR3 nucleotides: TGCGCCAGCAGCTCTCAGGGTTCTGGGGCCAACGTCCTGACTTTC. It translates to CASSSQGSGANVLTF.